These 25 T cell receptor beta chains share one sample of origin, sequenced in a study of cytomegalovirus exposure and HLA in healthy donors. PCR used 60 Vbeta primers and 13 Jbeta primers. TCRdb's copy holds only in-frame clones and misses some; the assay was immunoSEQ multiplex PCR. The sample records roughly 170,000 clones, 65% to 85% being singletons. Sequenced input: PBMCs. The origin of the receptors is a woman in her 50s in good health and CMV-seropositive.

The chain is built from TRBV15 and TRBJ2-5; 7 nucleotides match TRBD2. The CDR3 has 14 amino acids. The V gene end was trimmed by 1 base and the J gene end by 7 bases; junction bases not matched to a gene: 6. Germline lookup yields CDR1 LNHNV and CDR2 YYDKDF (reference sequence). DNA for the CDR3: TGTGCCACCAGCAGAGTTGCGGGGGATGGGACCCAGTACTTC. Translated, it gives CATSRVAGDGTQYF.

This rearrangement joins TRBV9 to TRBJ2-2, with TRBD1 matching 8 bases. V was clipped by 5 bases and J by 7 bases; unmatched bases: 7. Germline CDR1 SGDLS, CDR2 YYNGEE. CDR3 size: 14 residues. The CDR3 sequence: CASRRSGGSGELFF. Written as DNA, the CDR3 is TGTGCCAGCAGGAGATCAGGGGGCAGCGGGGAGCTGTTTTTT. The full variable domain, completed using reference TRBV9 and TRBJ2-2, is DSGVTQTPKHLITATGQRVTLRCSPRSGDLSVYWYQQSLDQGLQFLIQYYNGEERAKGNILERFSAQQFPDLHSELNLSSLELGDSALYFCASRRSGGSGELFFGEGSRLTVL.

The V gene is TRBV2, the J gene TRBJ1-2; no clear D. The CDR3 contains 16 residues. The V gene lost 8 bases and the J gene lost 7 bases, with 26 bases spanning the gap. Germline CDR1 is SNHLY and CDR2 is FYNNEI. CDR3 nucleotide sequence: TGTGCCAGCGACTATCAGGAAAAGGCAGTAGTCGGTGGCTACACCTTC. Its protein is CASDYQEKAVVGGYTF.

A few counts support this clone. The chain has TRBV7-9 and TRBJ2-3, with TRBD2 matching over 7 bases. The ends lost 6 bases at V and 4 bases at J; junction bases unmatched: 16. Germline CDR1 reads SEHNR; CDR2 reads FQNEAQ (reference sequence). There are 17 residues in the CDR3. The CDR3 DNA is TGTGCCAGCAGACGTAGCGGGCGACTCCCCTTGGCAGATACGCAGTATTTT. This codes for CASRRSGRLPLADTQYF.

The V and J genes are TRBV6-6 and TRBJ1-1; TRBD1 aligns across 9 bases. Germline V gives CDR1 MNHNY, CDR2 SVGAGI (reference sequence). The length of the CDR3 is 14 residues. V trimming: 4 bases; J trimming: 5 bases; junction bases outside the gene matches: 5. CDR3 sequence (DNA): TGTGCCAGCAGTTCCAGACAGGGGGGGACTGAAGCTTTCTTT. It is translated as CASSSRQGGTEAFF.

This chain links TRBV28 with TRBJ1-2, with D possibly being TRBD1 (6 bases). The germline CDR1 and CDR2 sequences are MDHEN and SYDVKM. The CDR3 extends over 13 amino acids. Trimming removed 4 bases from V and 7 bases from J, with 13 bases in between. The CDR3, as DNA: TGTGCCAGCAGTTGGCTCCGACAGGCTGGCTACACCTTC. It yields the protein CASSWLRQAGYTF.

The chain links TRBV5-5 to TRBJ1-5; TRBD1 might be the D (5 bases). The CDR3 sequence is 14 residues long. The germline V gene encodes CDR1 SGHKS and CDR2 YYEKEE (reference sequence). Deletions cut 3 bases from V and 0 bases from J, with 7 bases between. CDR3 protein: CASSSGGSNQPQHF. CDR3 DNA sequence: TGTGCCAGCAGCTCCGGGGGTAGCAATCAGCCCCAGCATTTT.

The gene calls are TRBV27 and TRBJ2-2, with D possibly being TRBD1 (6 bases). The V gene lost 6 bases and the J gene lost 1 base, with 6 bases spanning the gap. The germline gives CDR1 MNHEY, CDR2 SMNVEV (reference sequence). CDR3 length equals 13 residues. The CDR3 sequence is CASRQGNTGELFF. CDR3 nucleotides: TGTGCCAGCAGACAGGGGAACACCGGGGAGCTGTTTTTT.

The genes are TRBV5-1 and TRBJ2-3; TRBD2 is a possible D gene (6 bases). Germline-derived CDR1 and CDR2 are SGHRS and YFSETQ. This CDR3 is built from 16 residues. V lost 0 bases and J 4 bases, leaving 15 bases between the germline ends. The CDR3 loop reads CASSLVVGRGADTQYF. The CDR3 bases are TGCGCCAGCAGCTTGGTGGTCGGGAGAGGAGCAGATACGCAGTATTTT. The full variable domain, its missing parts supplied by reference TRBV5-1 and TRBJ2-3, is KAGVTQTPRYLIKTRGQQVTLSCSPISGHRSVSWYQQTPGQGLQFLFEYFSETQRNKGNFPGRFSGRQFSNSRSEMNVSTLELGDSALYLCASSLVVGRGADTQYFGPGTRLTVL.

The rearrangement joins TRBV7-9 to TRBJ2-1; the D gene is possibly TRBD2 (6 bases). The CDR3 extends over 15 amino acids. The V end lost 1 base, the J end lost 8 bases, and 15 bases lay between the germline ends. CDR1 is SEHNR, CDR2 FQNEAQ, per germline (reference sequence). The CDR3 loop is CASSLGDSAGHEQFF. The CDR3 region has the DNA TGTGCCAGCAGCTTAGGGGACTCAGCAGGCCATGAGCAGTTCTTC. The variable domain in full, with the rest retrieved from reference TRBV7-9 and TRBJ2-1, is DTGVSQNPRHKITKRGQNVTFRCDPISEHNRLYWYRQTLGQGPEFLTYFQNEAQLEKSRLLSDRFSAERPKGSFSTLEIQRTEQGDSAMYLCASSLGDSAGHEQFFGPGTRLTVL.

This clone was seen a single time. The chain links TRBV19 to TRBJ1-4; TRBD1 agrees at 8 bases. The CDR3 length is 13 residues. The germline gives CDR1 LNHDA, CDR2 SQIVND (reference sequence). With 4 bases clipped from V and 10 bases from J, the junction kept 5 bases outside the gene matches. CDR3 in amino acids: CASSKDRAGKLFF. For the CDR3, the DNA is TGTGCCAGTAGTAAGGACAGGGCAGGAAAACTGTTTTTT. The full variable domain, with the rest looked up from reference TRBV19 and TRBJ1-4, is DGGITQSPKYLFRKEGQNVTLSCEQNLNHDAMYWYRQDPGQGLRLIYYSQIVNDFQKGDIAEGYSVSREKKESFPLTVTSAQKNPTAFYLCASSKDRAGKLFFGSGTQLSVL.

The chain links TRBV14 to TRBJ1-2; D unresolved. The germline V gene encodes CDR1 SGHDN and CDR2 FVKESK. The CDR3 runs to 12 residues. V lost 4 bases to trimming and J lost 5 bases, with 8 bases between them. As DNA, the CDR3 is TGTGCCAGCAGCCCCTCTCTTTATGGCTACACCTTC. Protein: CASSPSLYGYTF.

This chain uses TRBV25-1 with TRBJ2-7; 9 bases are a match to TRBD1. This CDR3 region has 15 residues. V lost 2 bases and J lost 3; bases outside the gene matches: 5. In germline, CDR1 is MGHDK, CDR2 SYGVNS. CDR3 amino acids: CASSERDRAYYEQYF. DNA of the CDR3: TGTGCCAGCAGTGAAAGGGACAGGGCCTACTACGAGCAGTACTTC.

The CDR3 protein is CASSLLAGGGETQYF. In DNA form, the CDR3 reads TGTGCCAGCAGCTTACTAGCGGGGGGCGGGGAGACCCAGTACTTC. The rearrangement joins TRBV5-4 to TRBJ2-5; 12 bases map to TRBD2. Unmatched junction bases numbered 4, after V lost 2 bases and J lost 5 bases. Germline CDR1 SGHNT, CDR2 YYREEE (reference sequence). The CDR3 spans 15 residues.

This rearrangement joins TRBV19 to TRBJ1-1; a possible D gene is TRBD1 (5 bases). Germline loops: CDR1 LNHDA, CDR2 SQIVND (reference sequence). This CDR3 has 13 residues. The germline V and J ends were trimmed by 3 bases and 3 bases, with 8 bases remaining between them. Here the CDR3 reads CASSMAGYTEAFF. The DNA of the CDR3 is TGTGCCAGTAGTATGGCAGGGTACACTGAAGCTTTCTTT.

V and J are TRBV2 and TRBJ1-2, with 9 bases that match TRBD1. Trimming at V came to 9 bases and at J to 7 bases, leaving 3 bases not matched to a gene. There are 11 residues in the CDR3. Germline-derived CDR1 and CDR2 are SNHLY and FYNNEI. This CDR3 reads CASQDRGGYTF. DNA of the CDR3: TGTGCCAGTCAGGACAGGGGTGGCTACACCTTC.

The rearrangement joins TRBV11-1 to TRBJ1-1; the D gene is possibly TRBD1 (6 bases). Trimming pared 5 bases from V and 1 base from J, leaving 11 bases between. Germline V gene data show CDR1 as SGHAT and CDR2 as FQDESV (reference sequence). The CDR3 spans 14 residues. CDR3 loop: CASSPDRSNTEAFF. The CDR3 DNA follows: TGTGCCAGCAGCCCAGACAGGTCGAACACTGAAGCTTTCTTT.

The V call is TRBV28, the J call TRBJ1-1; D gene uncertain. Germline V gene data show CDR1 as MDHEN and CDR2 as SYDVKM. This CDR3 contains 14 residues. The V gene lost 0 bases and the J gene lost 1 base, with 6 bases spanning the gap. The CDR3 DNA sequence: TGTGCCAGCAGTTTATGGGAGCGGAACACTGAAGCTTTCTTT. It translates to CASSLWERNTEAFF.

The rearrangement uses TRBV9 and TRBJ2-3; 11 positions agree with TRBD2. The CDR3 totals 14 residues. From germline, CDR1 is SGDLS and CDR2 YYNGEE. V was clipped by 3 bases and J by 6 bases; unmatched bases: 3. The CDR3 DNA reads TGTGCCAGCAGCGAGCTAGCGGGGGGTGATACGCAGTATTTT. Residues: CASSELAGGDTQYF.

The chain uses TRBV9 and TRBJ2-7; unclear D gene. V was clipped by 0 bases and J by 5 bases, with 12 bases between them. Germline assignment: CDR1 SGDLS and CDR2 YYNGEE. The CDR3 contains 14 residues. The CDR3 DNA follows: TGTGCCAGCAGCGTAGGAGCGTCCGCAAACGAGCAGTACTTC. It encodes CASSVGASANEQYF.

V gene TRBV7-2 combines with J gene TRBJ2-1; D is uncertain. Between the trimmed V and J ends, which lost 3 bases and 0 bases, there was a span of 3 bases. The CDR3 covers 13 residues. Looked up from germline, CDR1 is SGHTA and CDR2 is FQGNSA. CDR3: CASSFSSYNEQFF. As DNA, the CDR3 is TGTGCCAGCAGCTTCAGCTCCTACAATGAGCAGTTCTTC.

The rearrangement joins TRBV5-1 to TRBJ2-5; TRBD2 matches 8 bases. V dropped 2 bases and J dropped 1; count of bases not matched to a gene: 10. The germline gives CDR1 SGHRS, CDR2 YFSETQ. The CDR3 has 17 residues. This chain's CDR3 is CASSFGSGSRGQETQYF. The CDR3 coding sequence is TGCGCCAGCAGCTTTGGGAGCGGGAGTAGGGGCCAAGAGACCCAGTACTTC. Variable domain in full (rest from reference TRBV5-1 and TRBJ2-5): KAGVTQTPRYLIKTRGQQVTLSCSPISGHRSVSWYQQTPGQGLQFLFEYFSETQRNKGNFPGRFSGRQFSNSRSEMNVSTLELGDSALYLCASSFGSGSRGQETQYFGPGTRLLVL.

In its sample, this clone was seen once. The chain employs TRBV7-2 and TRBJ2-3; maybe TRBD2 (6 bases). Germline CDR1 reads SGHTA; CDR2 reads FQGNSA. V lost 3 bases and J 6 bases, leaving 13 bases between the germline ends. CDR3 length equals 14 residues. The CDR3, as DNA: TGTGCCAGCAGCTTCGGCCGGGGGATGGATACGCAGTATTTT. The encoded protein is CASSFGRGMDTQYF.

V is TRBV29-1 and J is TRBJ2-4, with D unclear. This CDR3 comprises 13 residues. Germline CDR1 SQVTM, CDR2 ANQGSEA. Trimming cost V 3 bases and J 2 bases, with 8 bases left between them. CDR3 protein: CSVDRMPKNIQYF. The CDR3 DNA sequence: TGCAGCGTTGATAGAATGCCCAAAAACATTCAGTACTTC.

This rearrangement joins TRBV7-9 to TRBJ1-2; no definite D call. From germline, CDR1 is SEHNR and CDR2 FQNEAQ (reference sequence). Trimming removed 5 bases from V and 3 bases from J, with 13 bases in between. This CDR3 contains 14 residues. The CDR3 sequence: CASSLLGVDYGYTF. As DNA, the CDR3 is TGTGCCAGCAGCCTTCTCGGAGTCGACTATGGCTACACCTTC.